One and the same sample provided the 15 T cell receptor beta chains below, sequenced in a study of Ad26.COV2.S vaccination and SARS-CoV-2 variants. The method was immunoSEQ multiplex PCR; TCRdb's version includes in-frame clones alone and lacks a portion of them. The sample has over 85,000 clones; around 81% are singletons. This material consisted of peripheral blood, taken after recovery from COVID-19. These receptors were collected from a human donor who had recovered from COVID-19.

This clone was picked up one time. The chain joins TRBV5-4 to TRBJ2-4; maybe TRBD1 (5 bases). Per germline, CDR1 SGHNT and CDR2 YYREEE (reference sequence). The V and J ends lost 0 bases and 10 bases respectively, with 5 bases between them. The CDR3 totals 11 residues. The CDR3 is CASSLGTIQYF. DNA for the CDR3: TGTGCCAGCAGCTTGGGGACAATTCAGTACTTC.

This chain joins TRBV2 and TRBJ2-3, with 16 bases lining up with TRBD2. Germline-derived CDR1 and CDR2 are SNHLY and FYNNEI. V shed 6 bases, J shed 4 bases, and the junction held 7 bases outside the gene matches. The CDR3 length is 17 residues. CDR3: CASSAGLAGGRADTQYF. CDR3 in DNA: TGTGCCAGCAGCGCGGGACTAGCGGGGGGGCGGGCAGATACGCAGTATTTT.

Notes on this clone: A much bigger clone sits one base away, suggesting this may be a read error. The chain has TRBV5-6 and TRBJ1-2; D is possibly TRBD1 (5 bases). The V gene lost 0 bases and the J gene lost 2 bases, with 5 bases spanning the gap. This CDR3 is 13 amino acids long. Germline V CDR1 and CDR2: SGHDT, YYEEEE. CDR3 sequence reads: CASSLDRNYGYTF. CDR3 nucleotides: TGTGCCAGCAGCTTGGACAGGAACTATGGCTACACCTTC.

V and J are TRBV7-6 and TRBJ2-3; either TRBD1 or TRBD2 may fit D (5 bases each). The CDR3 is made up of 16 amino acids. Germline assignment: CDR1 SGHVS and CDR2 FNYEAQ. Trimming stripped 0 bases from V and 5 bases from J, with 15 bases between. This chain's CDR3 is CASSLAEGTRGDTQYF. CDR3 DNA: TGTGCCAGCAGCTTAGCGGAAGGGACCAGAGGAGATACGCAGTATTTT.

This rearrangement joins TRBV5-6 to TRBJ1-4, with D possibly matching TRBD1 (6 bases). This CDR3 is 14 amino acids long. The V end was cut by 4 bases, the J end by 5 bases, with 12 bases between. CDR1 and CDR2 from the germline V gene are SGHDT and YYEEEE. CDR3 loop: CASSEPTGNEKLFF. CDR3 coding DNA: TGTGCCAGCAGCGAGCCCACAGGGAATGAAAAACTGTTTTTT.

The chain combines TRBV9 with TRBJ2-5; D remains unclear. The V end lost 4 bases, the J end lost 3 bases, and 10 bases lay between the germline ends. The CDR3 is made up of 13 amino acids. CDR1 and CDR2 (germline): SGDLS, YYNGEE. CDR3 residues: CASSPNMEETQYF. The DNA of the CDR3 is TGTGCCAGCAGCCCTAACATGGAAGAGACCCAGTACTTC.

This chain uses TRBV7-2 with TRBJ2-5, with D possibly being TRBD1 or TRBD2 (5 bases each). Germline CDR1 and CDR2: SGHTA and FQGNSA. The CDR3 is 14 residues long. Trimming removed 1 base at V and 3 bases at J, with 9 bases between. The CDR3 DNA follows: TGTGCCAGCAGCTTAGGGGACCGAAAAGAGACCCAGTACTTC. Its protein is CASSLGDRKETQYF.

The gene calls are TRBV7-2 and TRBJ2-7; 8 bases match TRBD1. V lost 4 bases and J lost 6; bases outside the gene matches: 14. Germline CDR1 reads SGHTA; CDR2 reads FQGNSA. This CDR3 has 16 amino acids. CDR3 DNA sequence: TGTGCCAGCAGCTGGACCGGGACAGGATTTACGGGCGAGCAGTACTTC. This sequence encodes CASSWTGTGFTGEQYF.

V usage is TRBV19 and J usage is TRBJ2-5, with D possibly TRBD2 on 7 matching bases. The CDR3 runs 15 residues. Trimming shortened V by 3 bases and J by 4 bases, and 15 bases separated the two germline ends. CDR1 and CDR2 from the germline V gene are LNHDA and SQIVND (reference sequence). The CDR3 nucleotides read TGTGCCAGTAGTATTGGGGGGGGGCCCGTAGAGACCCAGTACTTC. It encodes CASSIGGGPVETQYF.

Written as DNA, the CDR3 is TGTGCCAGCAGCCTTGAACTCACGGGCTATGGCTACACCTTC. The encoded protein is CASSLELTGYGYTF. The chain links TRBV5-6 to TRBJ1-2; D unclear. Trimming cost V 4 bases and J 4 bases, with 14 bases left between them. This CDR3 contains 14 residues. Looked up from germline, CDR1 is SGHDT and CDR2 is YYEEEE.

This sequence joins TRBV11-2 and TRBJ2-7; no definite D call. The germline CDR1 and CDR2 sequences are SGHAT and FQNNGV. This CDR3 is 15 amino acids long. V was pared by 2 bases and J by 2 bases, with 13 bases between. Here the CDR3 DNA reads TGTGCCAGCAGCTTACTGTCCTCCTCTACCTACGAGCAGTACTTC. It translates to CASSLLSSSTYEQYF.

CDR3 region: CASSSSSPNDSPLHF. DNA of the CDR3: TGTGCCAGCAGCTCAAGTTCCCCCAACGACTCACCCCTCCACTTT. The gene calls are TRBV7-2 and TRBJ1-6; D remains unclear. The ends were cut back, 4 bases at V and 10 bases at J, with 17 bases in the middle. The CDR3 is 15 amino acids. Per the germline V gene, CDR1 is SGHTA and CDR2 is FQGNSA.

V gene TRBV19 combines with J gene TRBJ2-2; the D gene is possibly TRBD1 (5 bases). CDR3 length equals 16 residues. V shed 4 bases and J shed 1 base, with 13 bases lying between them. Germline V gives CDR1 LNHDA, CDR2 SQIVND (reference sequence). The CDR3, as DNA: TGTGCCAGTAGTAAGGGTCAGGGTTGGAACACCGGGGAGCTGTTTTTT. This encodes CASSKGQGWNTGELFF.

This chain joins TRBV3-1 (or the pseudogene TRBV3-2) and TRBJ2-7; D is ambiguous. Germline V gene sequence: CDR1 LGHDT, CDR2 YNNKEL (reference sequence). CDR3 length: 11 amino acids. The V gene lost 3 bases and the J gene lost 6 bases, with 6 bases spanning the gap. The CDR3 nucleotides are TGTGCCAGCAGCCATTCGAGCGAGCAGTACTTC. It yields the protein CASSHSSEQYF.

V usage is TRBV5-6 and J usage is TRBJ2-7; D may be TRBD2 (5 bases). With 3 bases removed from V and 4 bases from J, the gap between germline ends came to 14 bases. CDR3 length equals 14 residues. Germline CDR1 reads SGHDT; CDR2 reads YYEEEE. The CDR3, as DNA: TGTGCCAGCAGCTACGGGGATCGTGTTTACGAGCAGTACTTC. Translation: CASSYGDRVYEQYF.